These 18 T cell receptor beta chains were all obtained from the same sample, sequenced in a study of early T cells in non-severe SARS-CoV-2 infection. TCRdb reprocessed the 5' RACE reads with MiXCR, giving one entry per CDR3 protein. The sample includes around 58,000 distinct CDR3 sequences, about 7.7% of them seen just once. Sequenced here: whole blood, sampled at baseline. Source of these receptors: an adult who was a healthcare worker with PCR-confirmed SARS-CoV-2 infection or an uninfected control (not recorded which).

This clonotype has just a few counts. The rearrangement links TRBV6-2 or TRBV6-3 to TRBJ2-7; 8 bases line up with TRBD1. Germline loops: CDR1 MNHEY, CDR2 SVGEGT. V lost 4 bases, J lost 3 bases, and 5 bases stayed unmatched. This CDR3 contains 14 residues. The CDR3 DNA sequence: TGTGCCAGCAGTTCCAATGACAGGGGCTACGAGCAGTACTTC. This encodes CASSSNDRGYEQYF.

The genes are TRBV30 and TRBJ2-7, with TRBD2 identical over 13 bases. Trimming took 3 bases from V and 3 from J; bases not matched to a gene: 2. This CDR3 spans 14 amino acids. CDR1 and CDR2 (germline): GTSNPN, SVGIG (reference sequence). CDR3 bases: TGTGCCTGGAGAAGGACTAGCGGGAGCTACGAGCAGTACTTC. Its protein product is CAWRRTSGSYEQYF.

With regard to this clonotype: A much larger clone sits a single nucleotide away, making a read error possible. The V and J genes are TRBV28 and TRBJ2-3; D uncertain. Trimming took 6 bases from V and 3 from J, leaving 13 bases between them. The germline CDR1 and CDR2 sequences are MDHEN and SYDVKM. The CDR3 loop spans 14 amino acids. CDR3 amino acids: CASRFEIRTDTQYF. The CDR3 DNA is TGTGCCAGCAGATTTGAAATCAGGACAGATACGCAGTATTTT.

This clonotype was counted many times. This chain links TRBV28 with TRBJ2-1; weak D call: TRBD1 (5 bases). Germline values: CDR1 MDHEN, CDR2 SYDVKM. V lost 4 bases to trimming and J lost 4 bases, with 17 bases between them. The CDR3 runs to 16 residues. In nucleotides, the CDR3 is TGTGCCAGCAGTTCCCCCGCCCCAGGGAAATACAATGAGCAGTTCTTC. Protein: CASSSPAPGKYNEQFF.

This clonotype was counted at least ten times. The rearrangement links TRBV7-9 to TRBJ2-1; 8 bases are shared with TRBD2. V lost 4 bases, J lost 4 bases, and 9 bases stayed unmatched. Germline CDR1 SEHNR, CDR2 FQNEAQ (reference sequence). This CDR3 region has 16 residues. The CDR3 DNA sequence: TGTGCCAGCAGCTCGAGCGGGACTAGGGTATACAATGAGCAGTTCTTC. Translated: CASSSSGTRVYNEQFF.

The table lists this clonotype with a few counts. The V gene is TRBV6-2 or TRBV6-3, the J gene TRBJ2-1; unclear D gene. Germline V gene sequence: CDR1 MNHEY, CDR2 SVGEGT. The V end lost 3 bases, the J end lost 10 bases, and 7 bases lay between the germline ends. This CDR3 is 11 amino acids long. CDR3 protein: CASSYGWEQFF. In DNA form, the CDR3 reads TGTGCCAGCAGTTATGGGTGGGAGCAGTTCTTC.

This sequence joins TRBV7-9 and TRBJ1-4; D remains unclear. Germline V CDR1 and CDR2: SEHNR, FQNEAQ (reference sequence). Trimming pared 1 base from V and 4 bases from J, leaving 10 bases between. The CDR3 is 15 amino acids. CDR3: CASSLVSDFNEKLFF. CDR3 DNA sequence: TGTGCCAGCAGCTTAGTGTCGGATTTTAATGAAAAACTGTTTTTT.

This clonotype was recorded a few times. The V and J genes are TRBV20-1 and TRBJ2-7; 11 nucleotides line up with TRBD2. V was clipped by 1 base and J by 2 bases; unmatched bases: 10. The CDR3 covers 17 residues. Germline V gene sequence: CDR1 DFQATT, CDR2 SNEGSKA (reference sequence). This CDR3 reads CSARGPVLAGVPYEQYF. CDR3 DNA: TGCAGTGCTAGAGGCCCCGTACTAGCGGGGGTTCCCTACGAGCAGTACTTC.

The chain combines TRBV6-2 or TRBV6-3 with TRBJ2-5; D is perhaps TRBD1 (5 bases). The CDR3 contains 14 residues. The germline V and J ends were trimmed by 6 bases and 2 bases, with 13 bases remaining between them. CDR1 is MNHEY, CDR2 SVGEGT, per germline. CDR3 in amino acids: CASSTYRKQETQYF. CDR3 nucleotide sequence: TGTGCCAGCAGCACTTACAGGAAGCAAGAGACCCAGTACTTC.

At least ten counts were recorded for this clonotype. The chain carries TRBV20-1 and TRBJ2-1; D might be TRBD2 (6 bases). The CDR3 length is 14 residues. Trimming stripped 1 base from V and 3 bases from J, with 10 bases between. Looked up from germline, CDR1 is DFQATT and CDR2 is SNEGSKA (reference sequence). The DNA of the CDR3 is TGCAGTGCTAGAGCCCGGGGAGGCTACAATGAGCAGTTCTTC. Translating it yields CSARARGGYNEQFF.

This clonotype was seen repeatedly, ten times or more. This chain uses TRBV4-3 with TRBJ2-7; 10 bases line up with TRBD2. The CDR3 sequence is 16 residues long. The V and J ends lost 1 base and 2 bases, in that order; junction bases with no gene match: 5. Germline CDR1 reads LGHNA; CDR2 reads YSLEER. The CDR3 DNA sequence: TGCGCCAGCAGCCAAGTGGCTAGCGGGGGCACCTACGAGCAGTACTTC. Amino acids: CASSQVASGGTYEQYF.

The chain combines TRBV4-2 with TRBJ2-7; tentatively, D is TRBD1 or TRBD2 (5 bases each). Germline CDR1 is LGHNA and CDR2 is YNFKEQ. The germline V and J ends were trimmed by 1 base and 4 bases, with 8 bases remaining between them. The CDR3 spans 13 residues. DNA for the CDR3: TGTGCCAGCAGCCAAGGGGACCAGTACGAGCAGTACTTC. Amino acid sequence: CASSQGDQYEQYF.

This clonotype was counted only a few times. This chain uses TRBV5-1 with TRBJ2-2; 10 positions match TRBD2. Trimming took 1 base from V and 2 from J; bases not matched to a gene: 5. Germline CDR1 reads SGHRS; CDR2 reads YFSETQ. This CDR3 has 17 amino acids. CDR3 sequence (DNA): TGCGCCAGCAGCTTGTCTCGGACTAGCGGAAACACCGGGGAGCTGTTTTTT. Protein product: CASSLSRTSGNTGELFF.

This clonotype has a count of ten or more. The junction departs from the called germline gene at one end, perhaps through a read error. The chain couples TRBV28 to TRBJ2-7; no clear D gene. Germline CDR1 reads MDHEN; CDR2 reads SYDVKM. This CDR3 region has 10 residues. This chain's CDR3 is CASTLVGLFF. CDR3 DNA: TGTGCCAGCACCCTGGTGGGCCTTTTCTTC.

In this sample, this clonotype turned up many times. The chain has TRBV5-4 and TRBJ2-7, with a weak D call TRBD1 (6 bases). The germline gives CDR1 SGHNT, CDR2 YYREEE (reference sequence). Deletions cut 0 bases from V and 2 bases from J, with 12 bases between. The CDR3 consists of 15 residues. CDR3 in amino acids: CASSLGRGGTYEQYF. The CDR3, as DNA: TGTGCCAGCAGCTTGGGCAGGGGTGGAACCTACGAGCAGTACTTC.

V gene TRBV7-2 combines with J gene TRBJ2-5; a possible D gene is TRBD1 (5 bases). Germline CDR1 and CDR2: SGHTA and FQGNSA. The V end lost 7 bases, the J end lost 4 bases, and 10 bases lay between the germline ends. The CDR3 has 12 amino acids. CDR3 DNA: TGTGCCAGCATGGATGACAGAGAGACCCAGTACTTC. Encoded protein: CASMDDRETQYF.

This clonotype was counted at least ten times. The genes are TRBV7-3 and TRBJ2-5; 8 bases agree with TRBD1. The CDR3 covers 15 residues. Germline V gives CDR1 SGHTA, CDR2 FQGTGA. J was trimmed by 5 bases and V by 2 bases; bases with no gene match: 7. In nucleotides, the CDR3 is TGTGCCAGCAGCTTATTTGGCAGGGGGCAGGAGACCCAGTACTTC. Its protein product is CASSLFGRGQETQYF.

A few counts support this clonotype. The rearrangement uses TRBV2 and TRBJ2-7, with TRBD2 matching over 10 bases. Looked up from germline, CDR1 is SNHLY and CDR2 is FYNNEI. CDR3 length: 14 amino acids. Trimming at V came to 6 bases and at J to 0 bases, leaving 2 bases not matched to a gene. The CDR3 loop is CASSLAGASYEQYF. The CDR3 DNA sequence: TGTGCCAGCAGCCTAGCGGGAGCCTCCTACGAGCAGTACTTC.